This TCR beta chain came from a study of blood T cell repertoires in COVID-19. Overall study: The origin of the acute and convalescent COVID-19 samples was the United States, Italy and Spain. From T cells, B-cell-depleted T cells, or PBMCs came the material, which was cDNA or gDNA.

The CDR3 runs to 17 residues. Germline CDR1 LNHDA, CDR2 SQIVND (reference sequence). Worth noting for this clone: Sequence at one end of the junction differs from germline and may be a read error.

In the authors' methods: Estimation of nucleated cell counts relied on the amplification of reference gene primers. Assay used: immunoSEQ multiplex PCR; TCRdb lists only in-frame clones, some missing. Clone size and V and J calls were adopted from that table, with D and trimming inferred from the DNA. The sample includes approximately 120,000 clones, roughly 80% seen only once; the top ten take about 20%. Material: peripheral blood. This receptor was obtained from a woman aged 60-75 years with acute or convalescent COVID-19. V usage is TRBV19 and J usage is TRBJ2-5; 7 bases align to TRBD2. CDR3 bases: TGTGCCAGCAGTAGAGATACGGGAGGCGGGACCAGGGAGACCCAGTACTTC. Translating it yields CASSRDTGGGTRETQYF. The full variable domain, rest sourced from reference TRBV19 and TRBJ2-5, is DGGITQSPKYLFRKEGQNVTLSCEQNLNHDAMYWYRQDPGQGLRLIYYSQIVNDFQKGDIAEGYSVSREKKESFPLTVTSAQKNPTAFYLCASSRDTGGGTRETQYFGPGTRLLVL.